The 23 T cell receptor beta chains in this list originate from one sample, sequenced in a study of early T cells in non-severe SARS-CoV-2 infection. TCRdb re-called the 5' RACE reads through MiXCR, storing one row per CDR3 protein. The sample lists roughly 80,000 distinct CDR3 sequences; around an eighth were seen once. Specimen: whole blood. The receptors stem from an adult who was a healthcare worker with PCR-confirmed SARS-CoV-2 infection or an uninfected control (not recorded which).

The sample holds many counts of this clonotype. The chain is built from TRBV5-1 and TRBJ2-7; D is unclear. V gave up 2 bases and J gave up 0 bases, with 15 bases separating them. The CDR3 runs 16 residues. The germline V gene has CDR1 SGHRS and CDR2 YFSETQ. The CDR3 protein is CASSFQDRRSSYEQYF. CDR3 nucleotides: TGCGCCAGCAGCTTCCAGGACCGGCGAAGCTCCTACGAGCAGTACTTC.

This clonotype was picked up many times. The chain links TRBV6-6 to TRBJ1-5; D is uncertain. The ends were cut back, 4 bases at V and 0 bases at J, with 16 bases in the middle. This CDR3 has 17 residues. Germline CDR1 reads MNHNY; CDR2 reads SVGAGI (reference sequence). The CDR3 DNA reads TGTGCCAGCAGTTCCCCCGGGAGACAACATAGCAATCAGCCCCAGCATTTT. Amino acid sequence: CASSSPGRQHSNQPQHF.

This clonotype has just a few counts. The chain joins TRBV7-9 to TRBJ2-1, with 7 bases lining up with TRBD2. The V gene end was trimmed by 5 bases and the J gene end by 10 bases; junction bases not matched to a gene: 2. CDR3 size: 11 residues. Looked up from germline, CDR1 is SEHNR and CDR2 is FQNEAQ (reference sequence). The DNA for the CDR3 is TGTGCCAGCAGCGCGACTAGCGAGCAGTTCTTC. The encoded protein is CASSATSEQFF.

The chain uses TRBV3-1 and TRBJ1-2, with 7 positions matching TRBD1. Germline V gene lookup returns CDR1 LGHDT and CDR2 YNNKEL (reference sequence). The CDR3 runs to 15 residues. The J segment lost 0 bases and the V segment lost 6 bases, leaving 7 bases of the junction unmatched. CDR3 loop: CASRAAGQSNYGYTF. CDR3 sequence (DNA): TGTGCCAGCAGAGCGGCGGGACAGTCTAACTATGGCTACACCTTC.

This clonotype was seen more than once but under ten times. The chain is built from TRBV29-1 and TRBJ2-7; 13 bases agree with TRBD2. Germline assignment: CDR1 SQVTM and CDR2 ANQGSEA. The CDR3 length is 16 residues. The junction had 12 bases not matched to a gene; V was cut back by 7 bases and J by 3 bases. CDR3 sequence (DNA): TGCAGCGCTGACCCGGGACTAGCGGGACAGGTCTACGAGCAGTACTTC. Residues: CSADPGLAGQVYEQYF.

This clonotype was counted at least ten times. The rearrangement uses TRBV15 and TRBJ2-5; TRBD2 matches 10 bases. Germline trimming cut 3 bases from V and 3 bases from J; bases unmatched to any gene: 7. Germline CDR1 and CDR2: LNHNV and YYDKDF (reference sequence). This CDR3 is 16 amino acids long. The CDR3 DNA is TGTGCCACCAGCAGGGAGCGGGGGGGCGCGGAAGAGACCCAGTACTTC. The encoded protein is CATSRERGGAEETQYF.

This clonotype was observed a handful of times. V and J are TRBV5-1 and TRBJ2-5, with TRBD2 identical over 10 bases. CDR3 length: 18 amino acids. V was pared by 1 base and J by 1 base, with 10 bases of the junction left unmatched. The V gene's germline CDR1 is SGHRS and CDR2 YFSETQ. CDR3 region: CASSLSLAGVGAQETQYF. The CDR3 DNA sequence: TGCGCCAGCAGCTTGAGTCTAGCGGGAGTAGGAGCCCAAGAGACCCAGTACTTC.

This clonotype was found many times. The chain couples TRBV29-1 to TRBJ2-5; D remains unclear. The germline V and J ends were trimmed by 6 bases and 0 bases, with 11 bases remaining between them. This CDR3 has 13 amino acids. The V gene's germline CDR1 is SQVTM and CDR2 ANQGSEA. CDR3 nucleotide sequence: TGCAGCGTCGAGGACCGGTACCAAGAGACCCAGTACTTC. Encoded protein: CSVEDRYQETQYF.

The rearrangement joins TRBV10-3 to TRBJ1-5, with TRBD1 matching over 9 bases. From germline, CDR1 is ENHRY and CDR2 SYGVKD. This CDR3 spans 15 amino acids. The V and J ends lost 4 bases and 3 bases, in that order; junction bases with no gene match: 4. CDR3 in amino acids: CAISGDRGVNQPQHF. The DNA of the CDR3 is TGTGCCATCAGTGGCGACAGGGGGGTCAATCAGCCCCAGCATTTT.

As for this clonotype: A much larger clone differs by one base, so this may be a read error. The V and J genes are TRBV29-1 and TRBJ2-1, with 8 bases aligning to TRBD2. Germline lookup yields CDR1 SQVTM and CDR2 ANQGSEA. This CDR3 contains 11 residues. The DNA of the CDR3 is TGCAGCGTTGACGGGAGGGTCGGGCAGATCTTC. Amino acid sequence: CSVDGRVGQIF.

This clonotype was observed a few times. This rearrangement joins TRBV25-1 to TRBJ2-7; D unclear. This CDR3 contains 13 residues. In germline, CDR1 is MGHDK, CDR2 SYGVNS. Trimming stripped 5 bases from V and 4 bases from J, with 12 bases between. The CDR3 DNA sequence: TGTGCCAGCAGTTCACACATCGTTTACGAGCAGTACTTC. Translation gives CASSSHIVYEQYF.

The table lists this clonotype with a few counts. This chain connects TRBV12-3 or TRBV12-4 to TRBJ2-1, with a weak D call TRBD2 (6 bases). This CDR3 spans 16 amino acids. V dropped 5 bases and J dropped 4 bases, with 18 bases sitting between them. CDR3 loop: CASSPAGSLGYNEQFF. The CDR3 nucleotides read TGTGCCAGCAGTCCCGCCGGGAGTTTGGGGTACAATGAGCAGTTCTTC.

This clonotype showed up many times. The chain couples TRBV6-5 to TRBJ1-2; no firm D call. V was cut by 0 bases and J by 7 bases, with 15 bases left in between. Germline CDR1 is MNHEY and CDR2 is SVGAGI. CDR3 length equals 15 residues. CDR3 sequence reads: CASSYSISALFGYTF. The CDR3 DNA follows: TGTGCCAGCAGTTACTCGATATCAGCCTTGTTTGGCTACACCTTC.

The rearrangement uses TRBV20-1 and TRBJ1-6; a weak D match, TRBD1 (5 bases). The germline V and J ends were trimmed by 0 bases and 6 bases, with 9 bases remaining between them. From germline, CDR1 is DFQATT and CDR2 SNEGSKA (reference sequence). The CDR3 runs 14 residues. CDR3 nucleotide sequence: TGCAGTGCTAGAGATTCAGGGACTAATTCACCCCTCCACTTT. Translation: CSARDSGTNSPLHF.

This clonotype was observed many times. CDR3 in DNA: TGTGCCAGCAGCTCGGGACAGGGGGCGGACACTGAAGCTTTCTTT. Amino acids: CASSSGQGADTEAFF. The chain has TRBV7-9 and TRBJ1-1; 12 nucleotides agree with TRBD1. The V and J ends lost 4 bases and 3 bases, in that order; junction bases with no gene match: 3. This CDR3 is 15 amino acids long. Germline CDR1 SEHNR, CDR2 FQNEAQ (reference sequence).

This chain links TRBV12-3 or TRBV12-4 with TRBJ2-7; D is undetermined. The length of the CDR3 is 13 residues. V dropped 2 bases and J dropped 5 bases, with 10 bases sitting between them. CDR3 sequence reads: CASSLTVTHEQYF. DNA for the CDR3: TGTGCCAGCAGTTTAACGGTCACGCACGAGCAGTACTTC.

In this sample, this clonotype turned up many times. The chain joins TRBV29-1 to TRBJ2-7; tentatively, D is TRBD2 (5 bases). Germline lookup yields CDR1 SQVTM and CDR2 ANQGSEA. CDR3 length: 13 amino acids. V lost 6 bases to trimming and J lost 0 bases, with 12 bases between them. CDR3 region: CSVTDSGSYEQYF. In DNA form, the CDR3 reads TGCAGCGTGACGGACTCCGGCTCCTACGAGCAGTACTTC.

The J gene is TRBJ1-1, the V gene TRBV2; D not resolved. Trimming left V 9 bases short and J 0 bases short, with 11 bases between. CDR3 length: 13 amino acids. Germline CDR1 is SNHLY and CDR2 is FYNNEI. The CDR3 is CASAGQMNTEAFF. The CDR3, as DNA: TGTGCCAGTGCGGGCCAGATGAACACTGAAGCTTTCTTT.

The rearrangement joins TRBV20-1 to TRBJ2-5; unclear D gene. V was pared by 5 bases and J by 4 bases, with 14 bases between. This CDR3 is 13 amino acids long. Germline loops: CDR1 DFQATT, CDR2 SNEGSKA (reference sequence). CDR3 region: CSAVEGSGETQYF. For the CDR3, the DNA is TGCAGTGCTGTAGAAGGGTCAGGAGAGACCCAGTACTTC.

Many counts were recorded for this clonotype. The V and J genes are TRBV7-6 and TRBJ1-1; D ambiguous. The CDR3 spans 18 residues. Trimming left V 2 bases short and J 2 bases short, with 21 bases between. Germline V gives CDR1 SGHVS, CDR2 FNYEAQ. CDR3 in DNA: TGTGCCAGCAGCTTATTTAGCGGCCCCGGCAGAGGTAACACTGAAGCTTTCTTT. Translated, it gives CASSLFSGPGRGNTEAFF.

This clonotype was observed many times. The junction does not match germline at one end; this may be a read error. This chain joins TRBV7-7 and TRBJ2-5; a possible D gene is TRBD1 (6 bases). The germline V gene has CDR1 SSHAT and CDR2 FNYEAQ (reference sequence). This CDR3 contains 14 residues. The CDR3 protein is CASSLDTGRETQYF. In DNA form, the CDR3 reads TGTGCTAGCAGCTTAGACACAGGGAGAGAGACCCAGTACTTC.

In this sample, this clonotype turned up many times. A junction end diverges from the germline sequence, so it may reflect a read error. The V and J genes are TRBV7-7 and TRBJ1-5; D remains unclear. The CDR3 has 13 amino acids. Germline-derived CDR1 and CDR2 are SSHAT and FNYEAQ (reference sequence). The CDR3 DNA reads as TGTGCTAGCAGCTTAGCGCTGGGTCAGCCCCAGCATTTT. Translated, it gives CASSLALGQPQHF.

The CDR3 here is CASSLDLLGEGSYNEQFF. The CDR3 DNA follows: TGTGCCAGCAGCTTAGACCTCCTCGGGGAAGGGTCCTACAATGAGCAGTTCTTC. V usage is TRBV7-9 and J usage is TRBJ2-1; possible D gene TRBD2, 5 bases. The CDR3 runs to 18 residues. Germline CDR1 is SEHNR and CDR2 is FQNEAQ (reference sequence). V was shortened by 1 base and J by 1 base, with 17 bases between the two germline ends.